The 14 T cell receptor beta chains in this list originate from one sample, sequenced in a study of shared clonotypes between healthy human individuals. Profiled with immunoSEQ multiplex PCR; TCRdb holds only in-frame clones, not every one. The sample records more than 900,000 clones, 75% to 80% being singletons. Sequencing used memory CD4+ T cells from PBMCs. As to subset: CD45RA-negative fraction. The receptor source for this set is a man between 18 and 35 years old in good health. Some clones in this sample may be carry-over from other donors' samples.

Only one count was recorded for this clone. CDR3 sequence reads: CASRLDRPSYEQYF. The CDR3 nucleotides are TGTGCCAGCAGACTCGACAGACCCAGTTACGAGCAGTACTTC. The V and J genes are TRBV2 and TRBJ2-7, with D possibly TRBD1 on 5 matching bases. Per the germline V gene, CDR1 is SNHLY and CDR2 is FYNNEI. This CDR3 comprises 14 residues. V was trimmed by 6 bases and J by 4 bases, leaving 16 bases between them.

Note on this clone: A far larger clone is off by one base, so a read error is likely. The chain uses TRBV5-6 and TRBJ2-2, with 8 bases matching TRBD2. Germline values: CDR1 SGHDT, CDR2 YYEEEE. J lost 7 bases, V lost 7 bases, and 9 bases had no gene match. The length of the CDR3 is 14 residues. CDR3 region: CASGWGLESGELFF. CDR3 nucleotide sequence: TGTGCCAGCGGCTGGGGACTAGAAAGCGGGGAGCTGTTTTTT.

The chain employs TRBV9 and TRBJ1-2; possible D gene TRBD1, 5 bases. CDR3 length equals 14 residues. Germline values: CDR1 SGDLS, CDR2 YYNGEE. The V and J ends lost 0 bases and 3 bases respectively, with 9 bases between them. In DNA form, the CDR3 reads TGTGCCAGCAGCGTAGCGACAGCCGACTATGGCTACACCTTC. Protein product: CASSVATADYGYTF.

The rearrangement joins TRBV2 to TRBJ2-2; 9 bases agree with TRBD1. CDR1 is SNHLY and CDR2 is FYNNEI in the germline V gene. J was trimmed by 8 bases and V by 4 bases; bases with no gene match: 8. There are 15 residues in the CDR3. The chain's CDR3 is CASSGAGQGTGELFF. In nucleotides, the CDR3 is TGTGCCAGCAGTGGGGCGGGACAGGGAACGGGGGAGCTGTTTTTT.

The chain recombines TRBV10-3 with TRBJ2-3; 11 bases line up with TRBD2. The junction had 19 bases not matched to a gene; V was cut back by 7 bases and J by 4 bases. Germline loops: CDR1 ENHRY, CDR2 SYGVKD. The CDR3 spans 19 residues. For the CDR3, the DNA is TGTGCCATCAAGAACAAGCCGGGACTAGCGGACGAAGGCCCAGATACGCAGTATTTT. Translating gives CAIKNKPGLADEGPDTQYF.

Comment on this clone: Different DNA sequences within this sample yield the same CDR3. The chain links TRBV12-5 to TRBJ2-3, with D unresolved. The CDR3 has 13 residues. V was shortened by 5 bases and J by 4 bases, with 10 bases between the two germline ends. In germline, CDR1 is LGHNT, CDR2 FRNRAP. This CDR3 reads CASGPSGADTQYF. Here the CDR3 DNA reads TGTGCTAGTGGTCCGAGTGGTGCAGATACGCAGTATTTT.

The V and J genes are TRBV9 and TRBJ1-2; D gene uncertain. The V end was cut by 0 bases, the J end by 8 bases, with 14 bases between. Germline CDR1 SGDLS, CDR2 YYNGEE. This CDR3 comprises 14 residues. The CDR3 protein is CASSVGAGQGGYTF. In nucleotides, the CDR3 is TGTGCCAGCAGCGTAGGGGCAGGCCAAGGGGGCTACACCTTC.

The chain carries TRBV5-6 and TRBJ2-2; no reliable D call. V was shortened by 0 bases and J by 7 bases, with 7 bases between the two germline ends. The CDR3 runs to 13 residues. Germline lookup yields CDR1 SGHDT and CDR2 YYEEEE. CDR3 loop: CASSLALGGELFF. CDR3 sequence (DNA): TGTGCCAGCAGCTTGGCCTTGGGCGGGGAGCTGTTTTTT. Full variable domain (outside the CDR3, taken from reference TRBV5-6 and TRBJ2-2): DAGVTQSPTHLIKTRGQQVTLRCSPKSGHDTVSWYQQALGQGPQFIFQYYEEEERQRGNFPDRFSGHQFPNYSSELNVNALLLGDSALYLCASSLALGGELFFGEGSRLTVL.

The chain combines TRBV5-3 with TRBJ1-5; no reliable D call. TRBV5-3 is recorded as an ORF, its role being uncertain. V lost 0 bases and J lost 5, with 15 bases in between. This CDR3 comprises 16 residues. The chain's CDR3 is CARSLDQGRLDQPQHF. In DNA, the CDR3 is TGTGCCAGAAGCTTGGATCAAGGCAGGTTGGATCAGCCCCAGCATTTT.

The genes are TRBV11-2 and TRBJ1-1, with a weak D call TRBD1 (6 bases). The germline V gene has CDR1 SGHAT and CDR2 FQNNGV. Trimming removed 5 bases at V and 1 base at J, with 11 bases between. CDR3 length equals 14 residues. CDR3 in DNA: TGTGCCAGCAGCCAAGTCAGGGGGAACACTGAAGCTTTCTTT. Translated, it gives CASSQVRGNTEAFF.

The genes are TRBV7-8 and TRBJ2-7; the match to TRBD2 covers 7 bases. Germline loops: CDR1 SGHVS, CDR2 FQNEAQ. V was pared by 3 bases and J by 1 base, with 3 bases of the junction left unmatched. CDR3 size: 14 residues. The CDR3 spells CASSFQRESYEQYF. The CDR3 coding sequence is TGTGCCAGCAGCTTCCAGCGGGAATCCTACGAGCAGTACTTC.

The V and J genes are TRBV28 and TRBJ1-2, with 9 bases matching TRBD1. The CDR3 extends over 12 amino acids. CDR1 is MDHEN and CDR2 is SYDVKM in the germline V gene. Germline trimming cut 4 bases from V and 13 bases from J; bases unmatched to any gene: 7. Here the CDR3 reads CASSSYRDRATF. The DNA for the CDR3 is TGTGCCAGCAGTTCTTACCGGGACAGGGCCACCTTC.

The gene calls are TRBV19 and TRBJ1-2; a weak D match, TRBD1 (6 bases). V was shortened by 6 bases and J by 6 bases, with 26 bases between the two germline ends. The CDR3 consists of 17 residues. From germline, CDR1 is LNHDA and CDR2 SQIVND (reference sequence). CDR3 loop: CASSKGNRVTRGHGYTF. For the CDR3, the DNA is TGTGCCAGTAGCAAGGGCAACAGGGTAACGCGGGGGCATGGCTACACCTTC.

The rearrangement joins TRBV28 to TRBJ1-2; 10 bases map to TRBD1. Per germline, CDR1 MDHEN and CDR2 SYDVKM. V shed 7 bases, J shed 3 bases, and the junction held 20 bases outside the gene matches. The CDR3 is 19 amino acids. The CDR3 DNA reads TGTGCCAGCACCCCATCCCTGGGACAGGGGTTTCAAGGTGACTATGGCTACACCTTC. Its protein is CASTPSLGQGFQGDYGYTF.